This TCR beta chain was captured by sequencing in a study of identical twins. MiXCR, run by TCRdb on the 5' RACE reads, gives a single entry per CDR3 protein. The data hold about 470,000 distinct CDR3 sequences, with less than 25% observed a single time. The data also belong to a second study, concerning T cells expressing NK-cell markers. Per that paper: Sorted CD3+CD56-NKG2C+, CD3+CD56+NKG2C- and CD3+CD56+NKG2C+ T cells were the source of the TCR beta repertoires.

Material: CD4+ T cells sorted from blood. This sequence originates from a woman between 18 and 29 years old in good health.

CDR3: CSARTPLTGYSYEQYF. The CDR3 nucleotides read TGCAGTGCACGCACTCCATTGACAGGGTATAGCTACGAGCAGTACTTC. V is TRBV20-1 and J is TRBJ2-7, with TRBD1 matching over 7 bases. With V trimmed by 6 bases and J by 3 bases, 17 bases remained unmatched. Per the germline V gene, CDR1 is DFQATT and CDR2 is SNEGSKA (reference sequence). The CDR3 loop spans 16 amino acids.